These T cell receptor beta chains were read from a single sample in a study of PD-1 blockade in mismatch repair-deficient tumors. The assay was immunoSEQ multiplex PCR, and TCRdb's table has in-frame clones only and misses some. The sample includes approximately 110,000 clones, about 74% seen only once; the top ten take about 4.7%. The sequenced sample was peripheral blood, obtained about 13 months after starting pembrolizumab. The receptors stem from an adult with mismatch repair-deficient cancer. Each CDR3 is given with its conserved first and last residue. Fields, in order: V gene, D gene, J gene, clone size, CDR3 DNA, CDR3 protein. The D gene is left open where the match is weak. Only some rows state a clone size, as once, few, many or a class for expanded clones.

V gene: TRBV2
D gene: .
J gene: TRBJ1-2
clone size: .
CDR3 DNA: TGTGCCAGCCCACGAGATGGGGCTGTCTATGGCTACACCTTC
CDR3 protein: CASPRDGAVYGYTF

V gene: TRBV5-8
D gene: .
J gene: TRBJ1-5
clone size: .
CDR3 DNA: TGTGCCAGCAGCTTGGCCCAGTTTGGCAATCAGCCCCAGCATTTT
CDR3 protein: CASSLAQFGNQPQHF

V gene: TRBV7-8
D gene: TRBD1
J gene: TRBJ1-1
clone size: .
CDR3 DNA: TGTGCCAGCAGCTTAGATTCAGGGGGCCAGGGCCGAGCTTTCTTT
CDR3 protein: CASSLDSGGQGRAFF

V gene: TRBV7-3
D gene: .
J gene: TRBJ1-2
clone size: many
CDR3 DNA: TGTGCCAGCAGCACCGGAAGTCGCCCGGAGGGCTACACCTTC
CDR3 protein: CASSTGSRPEGYTF

V gene: TRBV30
D gene: .
J gene: TRBJ1-1
clone size: .
CDR3 DNA: TGTGCCTGGAGGGACTACGGGCAGGGGAGGTTCACTGAAGCTTTCTTT
CDR3 protein: CAWRDYGQGRFTEAFF

V gene: TRBV6-5
D gene: .
J gene: TRBJ2-6
clone size: .
CDR3 DNA: TGTGCCAGCTGCGGCTCTGGGGCCAACGTCCTGACTTTC
CDR3 protein: CASCGSGANVLTF

V gene: TRBV11-3
D gene: .
J gene: TRBJ2-7
clone size: .
CDR3 DNA: TGTGCCAGCAGCTTAAGGTCGGCTTCGGGCGAGCAGTACTTC
CDR3 protein: CASSLRSASGEQYF

V gene: TRBV5-1
D gene: TRBD2
J gene: TRBJ2-5
clone size: .
CDR3 DNA: TGCGCCAGCAGCTTCGGGACTAGCGGGCCACAGGGGACCCAGTACTTC
CDR3 protein: CASSFGTSGPQGTQYF

V gene: TRBV28
D gene: TRBD2
J gene: TRBJ2-7
clone size: .
CDR3 DNA: TGTGCCAGCAGTGGTTTGTTGGCGGGAGTCTACGAGCAGTACTTC
CDR3 protein: CASSGLLAGVYEQYF

V gene: TRBV7-8
D gene: TRBD2
J gene: TRBJ2-7
clone size: many
CDR3 DNA: TGTGCCAGCAGCTTGCGGGAGGGGTCCTACGAGCAGTACTTC
CDR3 protein: CASSLREGSYEQYF

V gene: TRBV6-1
D gene: .
J gene: TRBJ2-3
clone size: .
CDR3 DNA: TGTGCCAGCAGTGAATTCCGGGAAGATACGCAGTATTTT
CDR3 protein: CASSEFREDTQYF

V gene: TRBV9
D gene: .
J gene: TRBJ2-7
clone size: few
CDR3 DNA: TGTGCCAGCAGCCCCCCCCACCATCCCTACGAGCAGTACTTC
CDR3 protein: CASSPPHHPYEQYF

V gene: TRBV7-2
D gene: TRBD1
J gene: TRBJ1-3
clone size: few
CDR3 DNA: TGTGCCAGCAGCTTAATCCGTTCGACAGGGGCTGGAAACACCATATATTTT
CDR3 protein: CASSLIRSTGAGNTIYF

V gene: TRBV6-5
D gene: TRBD2
J gene: TRBJ2-7
clone size: .
CDR3 DNA: TGTGCCAGCAGTTACCTAGCGGGAGGGATCTACGAGCAGTACTTC
CDR3 protein: CASSYLAGGIYEQYF

V gene: TRBV9
D gene: TRBD2
J gene: TRBJ2-1
clone size: .
CDR3 DNA: TGTGCCACCGGACTAGCTTACAATGAGCAGTTCTTC
CDR3 protein: CATGLAYNEQFF

V gene: TRBV19
D gene: TRBD1
J gene: TRBJ2-5
clone size: .
CDR3 DNA: TGTGCCAGTAGTATGCAATTGGCCGGGCAGGGGGCAAGGGAGACCCAGTACTTC
CDR3 protein: CASSMQLAGQGARETQYF